This TCR beta chain emerged from a study of glioma-infiltrating T cells. This CDR3 region has 18 residues. Germline values: CDR1 SNHLY, CDR2 FYNNEI. The iRepertoire nested amplicon-rescue multiplex PCR amplified TCR alpha and beta CDR3s from RNA. TCRdb reprocessed the multiplex PCR reads via MiXCR and lists one record per CDR3 protein. The sample has tens of thousands of distinct CDR3 sequences, around 37% seen once; the top ten hold more than 30%. Many counts were recorded for this clonotype. The junction shows a germline mismatch at one end, possibly a read error. This chain joins TRBV2 and TRBJ1-5; 9 nucleotides line up with TRBD1. Sample: glioma tissue, nonneoplastic brain tissue, or PBMCs (not recorded which). This clonotype was sampled from a human donor with low-grade glioma or glioblastoma, undergoing nonglioma brain surgery, or in good health (not recorded which). CDR3 in DNA: TGTGCCAGCAGTGCTTTGGACAGGGGACCTGGGAGCAATCAGCCCCAGCGTTTT. This codes for CASSALDRGPGSNQPQRF.